This T cell receptor (beta chain) was obtained from a study of shared clonotypes between healthy human individuals. CD45RO-negative CD8 cells positively selected for CCR7 made up the naive population, which excluded terminally differentiated effector memory CD45RA+ cells. Assay used: immunoSEQ multiplex PCR; TCRdb lists only in-frame clones, some missing. This sample has some 2.1 million clones, with about 95% found just once. This clone was seen a single time. The germline V gene encodes CDR1 MGHRA and CDR2 YSYEKL. The CDR3 totals 16 residues. Trimming removed 0 bases from V and 10 bases from J, with 16 bases in between.

The specimen was naive CD8+ T cells sorted from blood. The clonotype originates from a man between 18 and 29 years old in good health. The chain joins TRBV4-1 to TRBJ1-6, with D possibly matching TRBD1 (6 bases). CDR3 loop: CASSQEPDSLFSPLHF. DNA for the CDR3: TGCGCCAGCAGCCAAGAACCGGACAGCCTTTTCTCACCCCTCCACTTT.